The 11 T cell receptor beta chains listed next were all sequenced from one sample in a study of T-cell memory formation after mild COVID-19. TCRdb used MiXCR to reprocess the 5' RACE reads, holding one entry per CDR3 protein. The table lists 470,000 or so distinct CDR3 sequences, approximately 25% of them singletons, with around 13% in the top ten. Material for sequencing was PBMCs or a T cell subset sorted from them (not recorded which). The source is an adult woman who had mild COVID-19 (a few samples of this study predate the infection). Cell type and time point are not known.

The chain employs TRBV12-3 or TRBV12-4 and TRBJ2-5, with TRBD1 matching 8 bases. The CDR3 length is 20 residues. Losses at the gene ends were 10 bases for V and 5 bases for J; bases not matched to a gene: 30. The CDR3 sequence is CATCSQPGGGGNGFTETQYF. CDR3 DNA: TGTGCCACCTGCAGTCAACCAGGGGGCGGAGGGAATGGCTTCACGGAGACCCAGTACTTC.

There are a few counts of this clonotype. The chain joins TRBV7-8 to TRBJ2-2; D is undetermined. The CDR3 runs to 15 residues. Trimming shortened V by 5 bases and J by 2 bases, and 12 bases separated the two germline ends. CDR1 SGHVS and CDR2 FQNEAQ come from the germline V gene. The CDR3 loop reads CASSPLVTNTGELFF. The DNA of the CDR3 is TGTGCCAGCAGCCCCCTAGTGACAAACACCGGGGAGCTGTTTTTT.

This clonotype was observed once. The rearrangement joins TRBV11-3 to TRBJ2-3; 8 bases align to TRBD1. The CDR3 sequence is 14 residues long. The trim removed 5 bases at V and 8 bases at J, leaving 9 bases unmatched. Per germline, CDR1 SGHNT and CDR2 YENEEA. The CDR3 DNA reads TGTGCCAGCAGCGATCCGGGACAGGAGGGTACGCAGTATTTT. It codes for CASSDPGQEGTQYF.

The V and J genes are TRBV7-2 and TRBJ2-7, with 8 bases aligning to TRBD1. With V trimmed by 5 bases and J by 2 bases, 11 bases remained unmatched. The CDR3 is made up of 16 amino acids. Per germline, CDR1 SGHTA and CDR2 FQGNSA. CDR3 sequence: CASSHKTDRAPYEQYF. The CDR3 DNA sequence: TGTGCCAGCAGCCACAAGACGGACAGGGCTCCCTACGAGCAGTACTTC.

V gene TRBV7-3 combines with J gene TRBJ2-2; weak D call: TRBD1 (5 bases). Looked up from germline, CDR1 is SGHTA and CDR2 is FQGTGA. The ends were cut back, 5 bases at V and 5 bases at J, with 15 bases in the middle. This CDR3 comprises 15 residues. CDR3 sequence: CASSPQGSGTGELFF. In nucleotides, the CDR3 is TGTGCCAGCAGCCCCCAGGGCTCAGGGACCGGGGAGCTGTTTTTT.

This clonotype was observed a few times. The rearrangement joins TRBV20-1 to TRBJ1-2, with 8 nucleotides matching TRBD1. Losses at the gene ends were 4 bases for V and 4 bases for J; bases not matched to a gene: 8. The CDR3 is 14 amino acids. The germline V gene encodes CDR1 DFQATT and CDR2 SNEGSKA (reference sequence). CDR3 coding DNA: TGCAGTGCTAAAGGACAGGGATGGAGCTATGGCTACACCTTC. Its protein product is CSAKGQGWSYGYTF.

This clonotype has more than one count but fewer than ten. The chain carries TRBV5-1 and TRBJ1-4; 7 nucleotides line up with TRBD1. This CDR3 is built from 14 residues. V gave up 5 bases and J gave up 5 bases; unmatched junction bases: 6. Germline V gene lookup returns CDR1 SGHRS and CDR2 YFSETQ. The CDR3: CASRPGTENEKLFF. The CDR3 nucleotides are TGCGCCAGCAGGCCCGGGACAGAGAATGAAAAACTGTTTTTT.

The gene calls are TRBV25-1 and TRBJ1-1; 8 bases fit TRBD1. V shed 3 bases, J shed 7 bases, and the junction held 16 bases outside the gene matches. Per germline, CDR1 MGHDK and CDR2 SYGVNS. This CDR3 comprises 17 residues. The CDR3 DNA is TGTGCCAGCAGTGACCGCTGGGCAGGGGGCCATCACGATGAAGCTTTCTTT. Protein: CASSDRWAGGHHDEAFF.

This clonotype was recorded a few times. This sequence joins TRBV5-1 and TRBJ2-7; maybe TRBD1 (5 bases). Germline V gene sequence: CDR1 SGHRS, CDR2 YFSETQ. This CDR3 contains 15 residues. With 5 bases removed from V and 1 base from J, the gap between germline ends came to 16 bases. CDR3 DNA: TGCGCCAGCAGTTGGACGACAGACATATCCTACGAGCAGTACTTC. Translated, it gives CASSWTTDISYEQYF.

This chain links TRBV5-8 with TRBJ2-3, with TRBD1 matching over 7 bases. Germline lookup yields CDR1 SGHTS and CDR2 YDEGEE. The CDR3 totals 17 residues. Unmatched junction bases numbered 10, after V lost 0 bases and J lost 3 bases. This CDR3 is CASSLEGSKGATDTQYF. In DNA, the CDR3 is TGTGCCAGCAGCTTGGAAGGATCGAAGGGGGCAACAGATACGCAGTATTTT.

This clonotype was seen many times. J is TRBJ2-1 and V is TRBV5-1, with D perhaps given as TRBD1 or TRBD2 (5 bases each). The CDR3 runs 15 residues. Trimming removed 3 bases from V and 3 bases from J, with 13 bases in between. Germline CDR1 and CDR2: SGHRS and YFSETQ. CDR3 sequence (DNA): TGCGCCAGCAGCTCCGCCGGGACGCTCTACAATGAGCAGTTCTTC. Its protein is CASSSAGTLYNEQFF.